This TCR beta chain was sequenced in a study of PD-1 blockade in classical Hodgkin lymphoma. Of note for this clone: Antigen: not known.

Each and every patient relapsed after autologous stem cell transplantation, and patients got differing brentuximab vedotin exposure. The study, taken as a whole, reports: Healthy donors were reported to have higher baseline TCR diversity than newly diagnosed patients.

The repertoire was sequenced with immunoSEQ multiplex PCR; TCRdb's copy has only in-frame clones and lacks some. The sample has around 27,000 clones, 82% seen once. Germline V gives CDR1 SGHTA, CDR2 FQGNSA. The CDR3 extends over 15 amino acids. Trimming pared 2 bases from V and 2 bases from J, leaving 10 bases between. This clonotype originated in a human donor with classical Hodgkin lymphoma. V usage is TRBV7-2 and J usage is TRBJ1-5; D is ambiguous. Sequencing was performed on peripheral blood mononuclear cells (PBMCs), taken before the second cycle of nivolumab. For the CDR3, the DNA is TGTGCCAGCAGCTTAAGAGGGCACGGCAATCAGCCCCAGCATTTT. It codes for CASSLRGHGNQPQHF.